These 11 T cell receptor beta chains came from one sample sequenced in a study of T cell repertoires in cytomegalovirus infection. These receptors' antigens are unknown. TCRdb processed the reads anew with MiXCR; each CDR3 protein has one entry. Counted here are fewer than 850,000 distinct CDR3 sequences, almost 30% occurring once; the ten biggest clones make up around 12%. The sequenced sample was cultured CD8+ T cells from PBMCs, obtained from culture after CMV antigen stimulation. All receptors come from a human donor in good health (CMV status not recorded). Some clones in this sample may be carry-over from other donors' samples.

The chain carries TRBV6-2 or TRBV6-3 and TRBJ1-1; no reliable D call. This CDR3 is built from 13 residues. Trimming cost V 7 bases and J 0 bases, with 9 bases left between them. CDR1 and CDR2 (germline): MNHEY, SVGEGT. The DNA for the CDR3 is TGTGCCAGCACCCGGACGGTGAACACTGAAGCTTTCTTT. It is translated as CASTRTVNTEAFF.

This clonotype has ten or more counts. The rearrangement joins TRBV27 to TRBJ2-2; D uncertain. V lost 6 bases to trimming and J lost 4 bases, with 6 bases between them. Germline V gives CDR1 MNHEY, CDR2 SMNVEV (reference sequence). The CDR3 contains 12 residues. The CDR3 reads CASSLPTGELFF. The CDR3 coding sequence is TGTGCCAGCAGCTTACCCACCGGGGAGCTGTTTTTT.

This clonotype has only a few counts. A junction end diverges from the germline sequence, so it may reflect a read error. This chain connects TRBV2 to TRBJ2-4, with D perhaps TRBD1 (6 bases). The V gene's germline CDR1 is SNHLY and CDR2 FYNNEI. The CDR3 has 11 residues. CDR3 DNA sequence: TGTGCCAGCAAAACCGCGACAGGATTGAACTTC. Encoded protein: CASKTATGLNF.

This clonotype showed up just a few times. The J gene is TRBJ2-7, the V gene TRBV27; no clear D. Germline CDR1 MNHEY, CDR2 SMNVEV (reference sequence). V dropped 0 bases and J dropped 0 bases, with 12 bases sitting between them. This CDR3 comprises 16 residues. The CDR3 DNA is TGTGCCAGCAGTTTATCGCCCCCTCTCTTCTCCTACGAGCAGTACTTC. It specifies CASSLSPPLFSYEQYF.

The CDR3 nucleotides read TGCGCCAGCAGTGAGCGAAGGGACTACACAGATACGCAGTATTTT. The encoded protein is CASSERRDYTDTQYF. The chain uses TRBV10-2 and TRBJ2-3, with 7 bases lining up with TRBD2. CDR1 is WSHSY, CDR2 SAAADI, per germline. With V trimmed by 2 bases and J by 2 bases, 4 bases remained unmatched. The CDR3 sequence is 15 residues long.

The CDR3 spells CASSQGTGGSKPFF. CDR3 DNA sequence: TGTGCCAGCAGCCAAGGGACAGGGGGGTCCAAGCCGTTCTTC. The chain uses TRBV3-1 and TRBJ2-1, with 10 positions matching TRBD1. Germline lookup yields CDR1 LGHDT and CDR2 YNNKEL (reference sequence). The CDR3 has 14 amino acids. V trimming: 1 base; J trimming: 15 bases; junction bases outside the gene matches: 9.

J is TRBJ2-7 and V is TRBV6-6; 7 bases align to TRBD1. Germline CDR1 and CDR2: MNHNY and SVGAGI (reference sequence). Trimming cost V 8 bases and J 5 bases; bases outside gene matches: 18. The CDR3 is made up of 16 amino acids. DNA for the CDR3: TGTGCCAGCGCGCTGTCATTAGACAGGGCTCTGGACGAGCAGTACTTC. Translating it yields CASALSLDRALDEQYF.

CDR3: CASSSTHAGTRTDTQYF. For the CDR3, the DNA is TGTGCCAGCAGCTCAACCCACGCGGGGACTCGAACAGATACGCAGTATTTT. V and J are TRBV7-9 and TRBJ2-3; tentatively, D is TRBD2 (6 bases). Between the trimmed V and J ends, which lost 4 bases and 3 bases, there was a span of 20 bases. Germline assignment: CDR1 SEHNR and CDR2 FQNEAQ (reference sequence). The CDR3 totals 17 residues.

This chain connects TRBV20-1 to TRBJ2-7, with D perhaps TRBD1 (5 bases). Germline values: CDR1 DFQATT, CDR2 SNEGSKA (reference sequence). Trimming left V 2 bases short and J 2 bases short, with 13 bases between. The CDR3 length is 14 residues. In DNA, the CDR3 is TGCAGTGCTAGACCCCAGGGAATCACCTACGAGCAGTACTTC. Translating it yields CSARPQGITYEQYF.

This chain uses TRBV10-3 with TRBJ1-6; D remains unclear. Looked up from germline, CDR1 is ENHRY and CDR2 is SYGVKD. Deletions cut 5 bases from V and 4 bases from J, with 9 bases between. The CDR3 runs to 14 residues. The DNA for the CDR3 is TGTGCCATCAGTTCGGGGTTGTATAATTCACCCCTCCACTTT. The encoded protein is CAISSGLYNSPLHF.

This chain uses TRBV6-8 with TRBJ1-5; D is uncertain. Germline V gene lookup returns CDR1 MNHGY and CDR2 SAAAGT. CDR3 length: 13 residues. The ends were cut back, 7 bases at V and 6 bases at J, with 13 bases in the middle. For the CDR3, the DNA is TGTGCCAGCACTCGGGGTAAACTTCAGCCCCAGCATTTT. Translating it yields CASTRGKLQPQHF.